The T cell receptor beta chain under discussion was sequenced for a study of blood T cell repertoires in COVID-19. Study context: From the United States, Italy and Spain came samples of acute and convalescent COVID-19. Sources were T cells, B-cell-depleted T cells, or PBMCs; the material itself was cDNA or gDNA.

Produced via immunoSEQ multiplex PCR; TCRdb's table is partial and in-frame only. The data show some 150,000 clones, over 80% seen once. Germline assignment: CDR1 SGHRS and CDR2 YFSETQ. The CDR3 consists of 12 residues. V was cut by 0 bases and J by 3 bases, with 3 bases left in between. The source is a woman aged 50 to 65 with acute or convalescent COVID-19. Sequencing was carried out using peripheral blood. J is TRBJ2-5 and V is TRBV5-1; D gene ambiguous. In DNA, the CDR3 is TGCGCCAGCAGCTTGGCGGAAGAGACCCAGTACTTC. It encodes CASSLAEETQYF.